The 13 T cell receptor beta chains below were found in one sample sequenced in a study of blood T cell repertoires in COVID-19. The table came from immunoSEQ multiplex PCR; TCRdb's copy has only in-frame clones and leaves some out. The sample shows about 150,000 clones, 80% to 90% of them seen only once. The specimen was peripheral blood. The receptors originated from a woman between 35 and 50 years old with acute or convalescent COVID-19.

V and J are TRBV5-8 and TRBJ2-3; TRBD1 matches at 9 bases. The germline CDR1 and CDR2 sequences are SGHTS and YDEGEE. CDR3 length: 17 residues. Trimming at V came to 0 bases and at J to 6 bases, leaving 11 bases not matched to a gene. CDR3 residues: CASSLAGTGLKFDTQYF. CDR3 DNA sequence: TGTGCCAGCAGCTTGGCCGGGACAGGGTTAAAATTTGATACGCAGTATTTT.

DNA for the CDR3: TGTGCCAGCAGCAAGCACAGGGGGGGAACAGATACGCAGTATTTT. Amino acid sequence: CASSKHRGGTDTQYF. This rearrangement joins TRBV7-2 to TRBJ2-3; D perhaps matches TRBD1 (8 bases). In germline, CDR1 is SGHTA, CDR2 FQGNSA. The germline V and J ends were trimmed by 5 bases and 3 bases, with 15 bases remaining between them. CDR3 size: 15 residues.

This chain connects TRBV5-4 to TRBJ2-7; TRBD1 is a possible D gene (6 bases). V was shortened by 3 bases and J by 5 bases, with 27 bases between the two germline ends. Germline-derived CDR1 and CDR2 are SGHNT and YYREEE (reference sequence). The CDR3 is 18 residues long. The CDR3, as DNA: TGTGCCAGCAGCTCGAAGCTGGGGGCTCCCGGAAAAAGCCACGAGCAGTACTTC. Amino acids: CASSSKLGAPGKSHEQYF.

V is TRBV19 and J is TRBJ2-7; 9 bases line up with TRBD2. The V segment lost 3 bases and the J segment 0 bases; nucleotides outside the gene matches: 3. Germline V CDR1 and CDR2: LNHDA, SQIVND (reference sequence). The CDR3 consists of 15 residues. The CDR3 protein is CASSIASGDSYEQYF. The CDR3 DNA sequence: TGTGCCAGTAGTATCGCTAGCGGGGACTCCTACGAGCAGTACTTC. The full variable domain, with the rest looked up from reference TRBV19 and TRBJ2-7, is DGGITQSPKYLFRKEGQNVTLSCEQNLNHDAMYWYRQDPGQGLRLIYYSQIVNDFQKGDIAEGYSVSREKKESFPLTVTSAQKNPTAFYLCASSIASGDSYEQYFGPGTRLTVT.

The CDR3 DNA reads TGCGCCAGCAGCCCGGACAGCAACACCGGGGAGCTGTTTTTT. Translation: CASSPDSNTGELFF. The J gene is TRBJ2-2, the V gene TRBV5-1; D is perhaps TRBD1 (6 bases). The V gene lost 4 bases and the J gene lost 2 bases, with 9 bases spanning the gap. Germline CDR1 SGHRS, CDR2 YFSETQ. There are 14 residues in the CDR3.

The genes are TRBV7-7 and TRBJ1-4; 7 bases are shared with TRBD1. Per the germline V gene, CDR1 is SSHAT and CDR2 is FNYEAQ (reference sequence). With 5 bases clipped from V and 8 bases from J, the junction kept 11 bases outside the gene matches. The CDR3 consists of 15 residues. The CDR3: CASSPTGQEGEKLFF. CDR3 DNA: TGTGCCAGCAGCCCCACAGGACAGGAAGGGGAAAAACTGTTTTTT.

J is TRBJ2-3 and V is TRBV6-5, with 11 positions matching TRBD2. J gave up 9 bases and V 6 bases, and 2 bases lay outside the gene matches. CDR1 and CDR2 from the germline V gene are MNHEY and SVGAGI. The CDR3 loop spans 12 amino acids. The chain's CDR3 is CASRLAGGTQYF. CDR3 nucleotide sequence: TGTGCCAGCAGGTTAGCGGGAGGGACGCAGTATTTT.

This clone was observed a single time. The V gene is TRBV30, the J gene TRBJ1-5, with a tentative D call TRBD1 (5 bases). CDR3 length: 13 amino acids. CDR1 is GTSNPN, CDR2 SVGIG, per germline (reference sequence). Trimming removed 2 bases from V and 4 bases from J, with 9 bases in between. The CDR3 DNA reads TGTGCCTGGAGTCAACAGGAGAATCAGCCCCAGCATTTT. Its protein is CAWSQQENQPQHF.

This sequence joins TRBV6-5 and TRBJ1-3; no reliable D call. The CDR3 runs to 13 residues. V gave up 6 bases and J gave up 2 bases, with 8 bases separating them. Germline assignment: CDR1 MNHEY and CDR2 SVGAGI. The CDR3 loop is CASSSGAGNTIYF. CDR3 sequence (DNA): TGTGCCAGCAGCTCGGGAGCTGGAAACACCATATATTTT.

V is TRBV4-1 and J is TRBJ1-1, with D maybe TRBD1 (6 bases). Per germline, CDR1 MGHRA and CDR2 YSYEKL. Trimming pared 1 base from V and 1 base from J, leaving 13 bases between. CDR3 length: 16 residues. The CDR3 region is CASSQGYRAKNTEAFF. The CDR3 nucleotides are TGCGCCAGCAGCCAAGGGTACAGGGCTAAGAACACTGAAGCTTTCTTT.

The genes are TRBV3-1 (or the pseudogene TRBV3-2) and TRBJ2-7; the match to TRBD2 covers 12 bases. The CDR3 covers 16 residues. The germline V gene encodes CDR1 LGHDT and CDR2 YNNKEL (reference sequence). The V segment lost 0 bases and the J segment 6 bases; nucleotides outside the gene matches: 6. The CDR3 loop reads CASSQELGTSGFEQYF. The CDR3 DNA sequence: TGTGCCAGCAGCCAAGAGTTGGGGACTAGCGGGTTCGAGCAGTACTTC.

The chain's CDR3 is CASSHGLNTGELFF. Written as DNA, the CDR3 is TGTGCCAGCAGCCATGGACTGAACACCGGGGAGCTGTTTTTT. The chain is built from TRBV9 and TRBJ2-2, with a weak D call TRBD2 (5 bases). CDR1 and CDR2 (germline): SGDLS, YYNGEE. The CDR3 runs 14 residues. V lost 4 bases to trimming and J lost 1 base, with 8 bases between them.

The chain carries TRBV3-1 (or the pseudogene TRBV3-2) and TRBJ2-1, with D possibly being TRBD1 (6 bases). The V gene lost 1 base and the J gene lost 3 bases, with 16 bases spanning the gap. This CDR3 has 17 amino acids. Per the germline V gene, CDR1 is LGHDT and CDR2 is YNNKEL (reference sequence). DNA for the CDR3: TGTGCCAGCAGCCAAGTGCTCGTAGGGGGTAACTACAATGAGCAGTTCTTC. Amino acids: CASSQVLVGGNYNEQFF.